Presented here are 3 T cell receptor beta chains from one specimen sequenced in a study of shared clonotypes between healthy human individuals. This table comes from immunoSEQ multiplex PCR, and its TCRdb copy is limited to in-frame clones, with some not included. Altogether about 1 million clones are present, more than 60% being singletons, with the ten largest covering roughly 1.5%. Sequenced material: memory CD4+ T cells sorted from blood. Subset of the sample: CD45RA-negative fraction. The receptor set was obtained from a man aged 18 to 35 in good health.

The chain is built from TRBV12-5 and TRBJ1-1; 8 bases map to TRBD1. J gave up 4 bases and V 5 bases, and 12 bases lay outside the gene matches. Germline assignment: CDR1 LGHNT and CDR2 FRNRAP. The CDR3 contains 16 residues. CDR3 nucleotide sequence: TGTGCTAGTGGTGCCTCAGGGGGCCCCCGGGGCACTGAAGCTTTCTTT. Protein: CASGASGGPRGTEAFF. The full variable domain, its missing parts supplied by reference TRBV12-5 and TRBJ1-1, is DARVTQTPRHKVTEMGQEVTMRCQPILGHNTVFWYRQTMMQGLELLAYFRNRAPLDDSGMPKDRFSAEMPDATLATLKIQPSEPRDSAVYFCASGASGGPRGTEAFFGQGTRLTVV.

The CDR3 reads CASSQEPTETGELFF. CDR3 in DNA: TGCGCCAGCAGTCAGGAACCGACTGAGACCGGGGAGCTGTTTTTT. The rearrangement links TRBV5-1 to TRBJ2-2; D is undetermined. The V end was cut by 5 bases, the J end by 5 bases, with 16 bases between. Germline V gives CDR1 SGHRS, CDR2 YFSETQ. The CDR3 length is 15 residues. Complete variable domain (other parts from reference TRBV5-1 and TRBJ2-2): KAGVTQTPRYLIKTRGQQVTLSCSPISGHRSVSWYQQTPGQGLQFLFEYFSETQRNKGNFPGRFSGRQFSNSRSEMNVSTLELGDSALYLCASSQEPTETGELFFGEGSRLTVL.

The CDR3 protein is CASSPHSDRAETQYF. The CDR3 DNA reads as TGCGCCAGCAGCCCCCATTCCGACAGGGCTGAGACCCAGTACTTC. The chain employs TRBV5-1 and TRBJ2-5, with 7 bases that match TRBD1. The V gene's germline CDR1 is SGHRS and CDR2 YFSETQ. V trimming: 4 bases; J trimming: 5 bases; junction bases outside the gene matches: 11. The CDR3 sequence is 15 residues long.